This TCR beta chain was sequenced for a study of identical twins (dated by TCRdb to about 2016). With regard to the full study: To test whether fetal clonotypes persist, the study used deep sequencing on TCR alpha and beta repertoires from monozygotic twins, unrelated adults of various ages, and cord blood. To rule out contamination, the twin experiments were replicated at different times with different library preparation protocols. The investigation overall reported the following: Conclusions relied on cross-sectional statistical analysis, since the same donors could not be followed over many years. In beta out-of-frame sequences, excess twin sharing was weaker, because having fewer shared sequences lowered the signal-to-noise ratio. Abundant cord blood beta clonotypes had fewer insertions, young adult naive repertoires showed a similar but weaker trend, and memory repertoires showed no such trend. Invariant T cells such as MAIT and iNKT could partly confound zero-insertion analyses, although diverse VJ usage argued against such confounding for most clonotypes. In monozygotic twins, recombination models systematically underestimated out-of-frame TCR alpha sharing, but the models matched the sharing seen between unrelated individuals. Out-of-frame TCR alpha sequences shared between twins showed an excess of low generation-probability sequences compared with coincidental sharing between unrelated individuals.

Between the V and J ends, shortened by 4 bases and 1 base respectively, the junction contains 11 bases. The germline V gene (reference sequence) yields LNHNV for CDR1 and YYDKDF for CDR2. Including cysteine and phenylalanine, the CDR3 has 14 amino acids. Only CDR3 DNA remains: 42 bases, in frame from the first base. Every donor in the study was a healthy Caucasian. The twin cohort consisted of three pairs of female monozygotic twins, all aged roughly 18 to 29 years. CD4+ and CD8+ T cell populations were isolated with positive isolation kits from Invitrogen. About this clonotype: Its antigen is unknown. The record has no base qualities; no much larger clone is one base away.

The receptor library was made with 5' RACE. Data came from an Illumina HiSeq 2000. Template switching introduced a universal primer binding site; the final cDNA contained a unique molecular identifier, enabling accurate counting of TCR cDNA molecules. Specific primers in the conserved constant-segment region were used to synthesize first-strand cDNA for the TCR alpha and beta chains. To control for contamination, every cDNA library carried two barcodes: a SMART-Mk sample barcode plus Illumina barcodes. Two successive PCR steps introduced TruSeq adapter sequences along with Illumina sample barcodes. Sequencing of the TCR alpha and beta cDNA libraries was done on the Illumina HiSeq platform using custom primers. As for the original processing: MiGEC was used to process raw reads and extract unique molecular identifiers, and MiXCR was used to find CDR3 positions. Recombination models were inferred per individual with the repgenHMM and IGoR tools using an EM algorithm. Shared clonotypes were analyzed with the tcR package in R, and sharing was normalized by the product of cloneset sizes. To study raw recombination free of thymic and clonal selection effects, out-of-frame nonproductive sequences were analyzed. The public reads were reprocessed in TCRdb via fastp at Q25 and MiXCR, keeping in-frame beta chains. Entries are consolidated by CDR3 protein sequence, retaining the most common genes and DNA. The V and J calls were not made by the authors but by TCRdb's processing. Counted in this sample were 500,000 to 650,000 distinct CDR3 sequences; 20% to 25% of them appeared once. The top ten clones comprise 0.48% of the sample.

These data were also reused for a study on yellow fever vaccine responses in identical twins. That second publication adds: The T cell response to vaccination in identical twins was reported by the authors to appear partly convergent and partly personalized. Focusing on identical twins, the study followed the T cell clones that responded to the vaccine, and did so with precision.

This clonotype was sampled from a woman aged 18-35 years in good health. The sequence is built from TRBV15 and TRBJ2-7; the D gene lacks a confident call. Sequencing used CD4+ T cells sorted from blood. The CDR3 here reads CATSKIAPSYEQYF. DNA sequence: TGTGCCACCAGCAAAATCGCGCCGTCCTACGAGCAGTACTTC. The reference TRBV15 and TRBJ2-7 proteins fill in what lies around the CDR3, so the full variable domain reads DAMVIQNPRYQVTQFGKPVTLSCSQTLNHNVMYWYQQKSSQAPKLLFHYYDKDFNNEADTPDNFQSRRPNTSFCFLDIRSPGLGDTAMYLCATSKIAPSYEQYFGPGTRLTVT.